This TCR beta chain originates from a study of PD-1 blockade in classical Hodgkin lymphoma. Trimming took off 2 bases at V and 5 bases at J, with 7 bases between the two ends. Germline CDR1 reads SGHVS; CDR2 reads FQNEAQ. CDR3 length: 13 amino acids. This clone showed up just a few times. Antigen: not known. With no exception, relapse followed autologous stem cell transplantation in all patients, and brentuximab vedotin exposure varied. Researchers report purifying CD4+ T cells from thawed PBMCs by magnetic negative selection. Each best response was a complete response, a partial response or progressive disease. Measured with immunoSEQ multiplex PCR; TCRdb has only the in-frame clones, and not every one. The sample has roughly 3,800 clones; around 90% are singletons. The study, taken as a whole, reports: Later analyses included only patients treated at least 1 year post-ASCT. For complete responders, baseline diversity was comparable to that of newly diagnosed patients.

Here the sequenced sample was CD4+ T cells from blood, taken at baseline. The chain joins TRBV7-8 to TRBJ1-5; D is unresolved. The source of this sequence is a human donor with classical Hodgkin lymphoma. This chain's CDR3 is CASSLWRDQPQHF. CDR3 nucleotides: TGTGCCAGCAGCTTATGGAGGGATCAGCCCCAGCATTTT.